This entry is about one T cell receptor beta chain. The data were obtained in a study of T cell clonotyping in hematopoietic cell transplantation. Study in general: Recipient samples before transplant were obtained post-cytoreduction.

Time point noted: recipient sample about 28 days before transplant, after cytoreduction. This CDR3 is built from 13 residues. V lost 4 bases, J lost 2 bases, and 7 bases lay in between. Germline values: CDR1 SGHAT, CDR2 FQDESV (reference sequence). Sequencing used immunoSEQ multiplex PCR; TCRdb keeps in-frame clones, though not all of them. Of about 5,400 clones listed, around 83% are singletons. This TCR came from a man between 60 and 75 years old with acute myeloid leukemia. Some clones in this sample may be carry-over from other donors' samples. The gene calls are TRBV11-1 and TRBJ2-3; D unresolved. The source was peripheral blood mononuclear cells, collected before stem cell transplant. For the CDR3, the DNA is TGTGCCAGCAGCTCAGGAGTCACAGATACGCAGTATTTT. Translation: CASSSGVTDTQYF.